Detailed here is one TCR beta chain. Its specificity is not known. This specimen comes from a study of vaccination and CD4 T cells after COVID-19. Sequencing of DNA taken from cultured CD4+ T cells relied on the Oncomine TCR Beta short-read assay. TCRdb analysed the PCR reads with MiXCR anew, one entry per CDR3 protein. This table holds 10,000 or so distinct CDR3 sequences, about 30% found once. Noted treatment: approximately nine-day PBMC culture with coronavirus spike peptide pools or control peptides (ViraFEST assay). In the ViraFEST assay, peptide-pool expansion preceded TCR sequencing of expanded clonotypes. IL-2 (around 9.8 IU/ml) and peptide pools (about 9 ug/ml) were added to cultures of over 1.5 million PBMCs per well. V was clipped by 1 base and J by 10 bases, with 13 bases between them. This CDR3 has 14 amino acids. The V gene's germline CDR1 is SGHTA and CDR2 FQGNSA.

The sequencing input was cultured CD4+ T cells from blood. The V call is TRBV7-2, the J call TRBJ1-4; D is uncertain. This sequence was found in a human donor with COVID-19. CDR3 protein: CASSLVTAEGKLFF. The CDR3 coding sequence is TGTGCCAGCAGCTTAGTAACAGCTGAAGGAAAACTGTTTTTT.